This passage covers 23 T cell receptor beta chains from one sample sequenced in a study of blood T cells in healthy people across ages. Combining a sample-barcoded 5' primer with a J-beta primer mix, a second PCR ran for about 7 to 12 cycles. TCRdb reprocessed the 5' RACE reads via MiXCR and lists one record per CDR3 protein. The sample includes 730,000 or so distinct CDR3 sequences, about 43% of them seen just once. Sample: blood. The receptor set was obtained from a man of 80 years or more in good health.

V usage is TRBV6-2 or TRBV6-3 and J usage is TRBJ2-7; no definite D call. The V gene's germline CDR1 is MNHEY and CDR2 SVGEGT. Trimming cost V 1 base and J 3 bases, with 7 bases left between them. This CDR3 comprises 13 residues. The CDR3, as DNA: TGTGCCAGCAGTTACTTTGGAAACTACGAGCAGTACTTC. It yields the protein CASSYFGNYEQYF.

The chain combines TRBV5-1 with TRBJ1-1; D is ambiguous. The CDR3 is 16 residues long. V was trimmed by 0 bases and J by 2 bases, leaving 14 bases between them. Germline loops: CDR1 SGHRS, CDR2 YFSETQ. Here the CDR3 reads CASSLAGSGFNTEAFF. In DNA, the CDR3 is TGCGCCAGCAGCTTGGCTGGCAGCGGCTTCAACACTGAAGCTTTCTTT. Together with reference TRBV5-1 and TRBJ1-1, the CDR3 gives the full variable domain: KAGVTQTPRYLIKTRGQQVTLSCSPISGHRSVSWYQQTPGQGLQFLFEYFSETQRNKGNFPGRFSGRQFSNSRSEMNVSTLELGDSALYLCASSLAGSGFNTEAFFGQGTRLTVV.

The chain links TRBV7-6 to TRBJ2-2; TRBD1 matches at 10 bases. This CDR3 has 18 amino acids. Germline trimming cut 1 base from V and 0 bases from J; bases unmatched to any gene: 5. Germline V gene sequence: CDR1 SGHVS, CDR2 FNYEAQ. This chain's CDR3 is CASSLVPGQGTNTGELFF. DNA for the CDR3: TGTGCCAGCAGCTTAGTACCGGGACAGGGGACGAACACCGGGGAGCTGTTTTTT. The variable domain in full, with the rest retrieved from reference TRBV7-6 and TRBJ2-2, is GAGVSQSPRYKVTKRGQDVALRCDPISGHVSLYWYRQALGQGPEFLTYFNYEAQQDKSGLPNDRFSAERPEGSISTLTIQRTEQRDSAMYRCASSLVPGQGTNTGELFFGEGSRLTVL.

The rearrangement joins TRBV30 to TRBJ1-6, with D perhaps TRBD1 (5 bases). Germline V CDR1 and CDR2: GTSNPN, SVGIG (reference sequence). CDR3 size: 14 residues. V was trimmed by 0 bases and J by 10 bases, leaving 13 bases between them. For the CDR3, the DNA is TGTGCCTGGAGTGTAAGGGCAGGGAACTCACCCCTCCACTTT. The encoded protein is CAWSVRAGNSPLHF.

The V and J genes are TRBV15 and TRBJ2-1; tentatively, D is TRBD2 (5 bases). The CDR3 consists of 14 residues. Germline values: CDR1 LNHNV, CDR2 YYDKDF (reference sequence). Trimming left V 3 bases short and J 4 bases short, with 10 bases between. For the CDR3, the DNA is TGTGCCACCAGCAGGCGAGCGGAGTACAATGAGCAGTTCTTC. It is translated as CATSRRAEYNEQFF.

V is TRBV6-2 or TRBV6-3 and J is TRBJ2-3; D tentatively fits TRBD1 or TRBD2 (5 bases each). Germline V CDR1 and CDR2: MNHEY, SVGEGT. The CDR3 extends over 14 amino acids. The V end lost 6 bases, the J end lost 4 bases, and 14 bases lay between the germline ends. The CDR3: CASRGLGTADTQYF. DNA for the CDR3: TGTGCCAGCAGGGGATTGGGGACCGCAGATACGCAGTATTTT.

This sequence joins TRBV6-1 and TRBJ1-5, with D tentatively TRBD1 (5 bases). With 3 bases removed from V and 5 bases from J, the gap between germline ends came to 11 bases. In germline, CDR1 is MNHNS, CDR2 SASEGT. CDR3 length: 14 residues. DNA for the CDR3: TGTGCCAGCAGTGACGGTAGGGGTCATCAGCCCCAGCATTTT. Its protein product is CASSDGRGHQPQHF.

The V gene is TRBV21-1, the J gene TRBJ2-7; TRBD1 reflects the table's D call only, with no check against the DNA. TRBV21-1 is assigned pseudogene status. The CDR3 sequence is 18 residues long. CDR3 in amino acids: CASSTHWGSRGTLYEQYF. As DNA, the CDR3 is TGTGCCAGCAGCACCCACTGGGGCTCCAGGGGGACTCTATACGAGCAGTACTTC.

The chain uses TRBV28 and TRBJ2-7; TRBD1 is a possible D gene (6 bases). V lost 8 bases and J lost 4, with 12 bases in between. The CDR3 spans 12 residues. Looked up from germline, CDR1 is MDHEN and CDR2 is SYDVKM. The CDR3 spells CASLDSPYEQYF. DNA for the CDR3: TGTGCCAGCTTGGACAGTCCATACGAGCAGTACTTC.

As to this clonotype: This may arise from a read error, as a much more abundant clone is one base away. The V and J genes are TRBV21-1 and TRBJ2-5; TRBD1 is the table's D call and was not checked against the DNA. TRBV21-1 is a pseudogene. This CDR3 region has 14 residues. CDR3 DNA: TGTGCCAGCAGCAAACAGGACAGATACAATGAGCAGTACTTC. Translating it yields CASSKQDRYNEQYF.

In this sample, this clonotype turned up a few times. The chain links TRBV6-2 or TRBV6-3 to TRBJ1-5, with D possibly TRBD1 on 5 matching bases. The ends were cut back, 5 bases at V and 7 bases at J, with 21 bases in the middle. CDR3 size: 16 residues. Germline assignment: CDR1 MNHEY and CDR2 SVGEGT. The CDR3 bases are TGTGCCAGCAGTCAGGGCACGGCGGCAGGCGGACAGCCCCAGCATTTT. It encodes CASSQGTAAGGQPQHF.

This chain connects TRBV28 to TRBJ1-2, with D tentatively TRBD1 (6 bases). The V end lost 6 bases, the J end lost 1 base, and 12 bases lay between the germline ends. This CDR3 is built from 14 residues. The germline V gene encodes CDR1 MDHEN and CDR2 SYDVKM. CDR3 in DNA: TGTGCCAGCAGAACAGGGAGTGTTAACTATGGCTACACCTTC. The encoded protein is CASRTGSVNYGYTF.

Many counts were recorded for this clonotype. The chain combines TRBV7-2 with TRBJ2-5; 10 bases map to TRBD1. CDR1 is SGHTA, CDR2 FQGNSA, per germline. The CDR3 length is 13 residues. The trim removed 5 bases at V and 4 bases at J, leaving 1 base unmatched. The CDR3 region is CASSRDRGETQYF. The CDR3 DNA follows: TGTGCCAGCAGCCGGGACAGGGGAGAGACCCAGTACTTC.

This clonotype was found once. The V gene is TRBV7-2, the J gene TRBJ2-2, with 11 bases matching TRBD2. The trim removed 3 bases at V and 3 bases at J, leaving 3 bases unmatched. The V gene's germline CDR1 is SGHTA and CDR2 FQGNSA. The CDR3 extends over 16 amino acids. The CDR3, as DNA: TGTGCCAGCAGCTTTCTGACTAGCGGGGACACCGGGGAGCTGTTTTTT. This sequence encodes CASSFLTSGDTGELFF. The complete variable domain, with remaining parts taken from reference TRBV7-2 and TRBJ2-2, reads GAGVSQSPSNKVTEKGKDVELRCDPISGHTALYWYRQSLGQGLEFLIYFQGNSAPDKSGLPSDRFSAERTGGSVSTLTIQRTQQEDSAVYLCASSFLTSGDTGELFFGEGSRLTVL.

The rearrangement joins TRBV7-2 to TRBJ2-3; 7 bases fit TRBD1. Trimming at V came to 5 bases and at J to 2 bases, leaving 7 bases not matched to a gene. The CDR3 covers 15 residues. CDR1 SGHTA and CDR2 FQGNSA come from the germline V gene. The CDR3 region is CASSRSGQLTDTQYF. CDR3 DNA: TGTGCCAGCAGCCGTTCGGGACAGCTCACAGATACGCAGTATTTT.

This clonotype turned up a few times. The chain carries TRBV5-1 and TRBJ2-7; 9 bases match TRBD1. V lost 8 bases, J lost 1 base, and 7 bases stayed unmatched. The CDR3 loop spans 14 amino acids. Germline CDR1 is SGHRS and CDR2 is YFSETQ. The CDR3 DNA reads TGCGCCAGTAAAGGAGGGACAGGGTCCTACGAGCAGTACTTC. Translating it yields CASKGGTGSYEQYF.

The rearrangement joins TRBV20-1 to TRBJ2-7; no clear D. Trimming left V 0 bases short and J 7 bases short, with 19 bases between. Per the germline V gene, CDR1 is DFQATT and CDR2 is SNEGSKA (reference sequence). This CDR3 is built from 15 residues. The CDR3 sequence: CSARDRSGGGSEQYF. In DNA, the CDR3 is TGCAGTGCTAGAGATCGGAGTGGCGGTGGGTCAGAGCAGTACTTC.

This chain connects TRBV28 to TRBJ2-7; D might be TRBD1 or TRBD2, each matching 5 bases. Looked up from germline, CDR1 is MDHEN and CDR2 is SYDVKM. With 8 bases removed from V and 7 bases from J, the gap between germline ends came to 15 bases. This CDR3 is 12 amino acids long. Here the CDR3 reads CASAEGPGEQYF. CDR3 nucleotide sequence: TGTGCCAGCGCCGAGGGGCCGGGAGAGCAGTACTTC.

The chain links TRBV12-3 or TRBV12-4 to TRBJ2-1; 10 nucleotides align to TRBD2. The CDR3 loop spans 15 amino acids. V was clipped by 5 bases and J by 6 bases; unmatched bases: 7. The CDR3 nucleotides are TGTGCCAGCAGTCCTCGGGTAGCGGGGGGCAATGAGCAGTTCTTC. It specifies CASSPRVAGGNEQFF.

The genes are TRBV20-1 and TRBJ2-7; D may match TRBD1 or TRBD2 (5 bases each). CDR1 and CDR2 (germline): DFQATT, SNEGSKA (reference sequence). V lost 0 bases, J lost 5 bases, and 17 bases lay in between. This CDR3 is built from 15 residues. The CDR3 DNA reads TGCAGTGCTAGAGATCGGGGACGTAATAACCACGAGCAGTACTTC. It encodes CSARDRGRNNHEQYF.

The V gene is TRBV27, the J gene TRBJ1-1, with D possibly matching TRBD1 (6 bases). Germline V gene sequence: CDR1 MNHEY, CDR2 SMNVEV (reference sequence). The CDR3 contains 14 residues. Trimming shortened V by 3 bases and J by 2 bases, and 10 bases separated the two germline ends. The CDR3 here is CASSFRGGNTEAFF. The CDR3 DNA reads as TGTGCCAGCAGTTTTCGGGGGGGCAACACTGAAGCTTTCTTT.

The chain links TRBV5-1 to TRBJ1-1, with a possible D match to TRBD1 (6 bases). Germline lookup yields CDR1 SGHRS and CDR2 YFSETQ. CDR3 length equals 16 residues. Trimming cost V 1 base and J 2 bases, with 15 bases left between them. CDR3 DNA sequence: TGCGCCAGCAGCTTGTCTAGGGGGGGCTCTAACACTGAAGCTTTCTTT. This sequence encodes CASSLSRGGSNTEAFF.

The chain recombines TRBV20-1 with TRBJ1-1; TRBD1 agrees at 9 bases. The germline CDR1 and CDR2 sequences are DFQATT and SNEGSKA (reference sequence). This CDR3 spans 13 amino acids. V trimming: 4 bases; J trimming: 5 bases; junction bases outside the gene matches: 5. In DNA form, the CDR3 reads TGCAGTGCTACGACAGGGGGGCGGACTGAAGCTTTCTTT. The encoded protein is CSATTGGRTEAFF.